These T cell receptor beta chains were read from a single sample in a study of CD8+ T cells in alopecia areata. Sequencing was performed with immunoSEQ multiplex PCR; in TCRdb, only in-frame clones are kept and a portion is missing. The sample has around 200,000 clones; about 63% are singletons. The sequencing here drew on CD4+ T cells sorted from blood, taken at week 0. The receptors here all came from a human donor with alopecia areata. CDR3s include the opening cysteine and the closing phenylalanine or tryptophan. D genes are given only for firm matches. Size is stated for part of the rows, as once, few or many counts, or as a class when the clone is expanded.

>NA|TRBV29-1|NA|TRBJ1-2
TGCAGCGTTGTGTACACATTCCAGGGTGGAGGTGGCTACACCTTC
CSVVYTFQGGGGYTF
>NA|TRBV11-2|TRBD1|TRBJ1-2
TGTGCCAGCAGCTTACAACAGGGGAGCTATGGCTACACCTTC
CASSLQQGSYGYTF
>NA|TRBV30|NA|TRBJ1-6
TGTGCCTGGAGTCGACAGTTGTTATATTCACCCCTCCACTTT
CAWSRQLLYSPLHF
>NA|TRBV5-6|NA|TRBJ2-5
TGTGCCAGCAGTGGGGAGACCCAGTACTTC
CASSGETQYF
>NA|TRBV29-1|TRBD1|TRBJ1-1
TGCAGCACTGGGACAGGGGGCCACACTGAAGCTTTCTTT
CSTGTGGHTEAFF
>NA|TRBV5-6|NA|TRBJ1-5
TGTGCCAGCAGAAAGGCAGGGGAGTTCGGCAATCAGCCCCAGCATTTT
CASRKAGEFGNQPQHF
>NA|TRBV2|NA|TRBJ2-3
TGTGCCAGCTCGGGACGGACCGGCACAGATACGCAGTATTTT
CASSGRTGTDTQYF
>few|TRBV29-1|NA|TRBJ1-1
TGCAGCGTTGGGGAGAACACTGAAGCTTTCTTT
CSVGENTEAFF
>NA|TRBV30|TRBD1|TRBJ1-2
TGTGCCGGAAGGTTAACAGGGGGGAGCTACACCTTC
CAGRLTGGSYTF
>NA|TRBV29-1|NA|TRBJ1-5
TGCAGCGCACAGGGCCGTGGTCAGCCCCAGCATTTT
CSAQGRGQPQHF
>NA|TRBV29-1|NA|TRBJ1-1
TGCAGCGTTGAAAGGCAGGGGAAGAACACTGAAGCTTTCTTT
CSVERQGKNTEAFF
>NA|TRBV29-1|NA|TRBJ2-2
TGCAGCGTAACGGGACAAACGAACACCGGGGAGCTGTTTTTT
CSVTGQTNTGELFF
>few|TRBV2|NA|TRBJ1-1
TGTGCCAGCAGTGACGGTGGAGACACTGAAGCTTTCTTT
CASSDGGDTEAFF
>few|TRBV7-3|NA|TRBJ2-3
TGTGCCAGCAGCCAAGGGGGCGCGGGGACTACAGATACGCAGTATTTT
CASSQGGAGTTDTQYF
>few|TRBV9|NA|TRBJ2-2
TGTGCCAGCAGCGTAGGACTCCTAACCGGGGAGCTGTTTTTT
CASSVGLLTGELFF
>NA|TRBV20-1|NA|TRBJ2-7
TGCAGTGCTAGAGCCGGAGGAGAGCAGTACTTC
CSARAGGEQYF
>NA|TRBV30|NA|TRBJ1-2
TGTGCCTGGAAATCAGGTAGCCTCGTCGGGGGCTACACCTTC
CAWKSGSLVGGYTF
>NA|TRBV7-6|TRBD1|TRBJ1-1
TGTGCCAGCAGCCCCCGGACAGGGGCGGGCGAAGCTTTCTTT
CASSPRTGAGEAFF
>NA|TRBV7-2|TRBD1|TRBJ2-7
TGTGCCAGCAGCCCCACCGGGACAGGGTTGTACGAGCAGTACTTC
CASSPTGTGLYEQYF
>NA|TRBV7-2|NA|TRBJ2-1
TGTGCCAGCAGCATACGACAGTCCAATGAGCAGTTCTTC
CASSIRQSNEQFF
>NA|TRBV7-2|NA|TRBJ1-2
TGTGCCAGCAGCTTAGCCGGGGATCGTGGCTACACCTTC
CASSLAGDRGYTF
>NA|TRBV9|NA|TRBJ2-6
TGTGCCAGCAGCCCTAACTCTGGGGCCAACGTCCTGACTTTC
CASSPNSGANVLTF
>NA|TRBV2|NA|TRBJ2-2
TGTGCCAGCTGGGGGGTAACTAACACCGGGGAGCTGTTTTTT
CASWGVTNTGELFF
>once|TRBV18|NA|TRBJ1-2
TGTGCCAGCTCACCATCCGTCGGGGACCGAGGGTATGGCTACACCTTC
CASSPSVGDRGYGYTF
>NA|TRBV2|TRBD1|TRBJ2-7
TGTGCCAGCAGGGATCCGGGACAGGGATTTTCCTTCCAGTACTTC
CASRDPGQGFSFQYF
>few|TRBV10-3|NA|TRBJ2-7
TGTGCCATCAATTCGGGGAGCTCCTACGAGCAGTACTTC
CAINSGSSYEQYF
>NA|TRBV29-1|NA|TRBJ2-5
TGCAGCGTTGAAAAGAAGGGGAAGGTAGAGACCCAGTACTTC
CSVEKKGKVETQYF
>once|TRBV7-8|TRBD2|TRBJ2-1
TGTGCCAGCAGCTCCCCACCGCGGGGGGGCCATGAGCAGTTCTTC
CASSSPPRGGHEQFF
>NA|TRBV7-9|NA|TRBJ2-4
TGTGCCAGCAGCGAAGACAGAAACATTCAGTACTTC
CASSEDRNIQYF
>NA|TRBV10-1|TRBD1|TRBJ2-5
TGCGCCAGCAACCGACAGGGCGTCTATCAAGAGACCCAGTACTTC
CASNRQGVYQETQYF
>few|TRBV9|NA|TRBJ2-3
TGTGCCAGCAGCGTAGAGTTCGGGATGGGCGGCTGGGGGGATACGCAGTATTTT
CASSVEFGMGGWGDTQYF
>NA|TRBV5-6|NA|TRBJ2-2
TGTGCCAGCAGCTTGACAGGGCCCGGGGAGCTGTTTTTT
CASSLTGPGELFF
>NA|TRBV27|NA|TRBJ2-2
TGTGCCAGCAGACTCCTAGGGGCCGGGGAGCTGTTTTTT
CASRLLGAGELFF
>NA|TRBV29-1|NA|TRBJ1-1
TGCAGCGTCAGTCGGGGGAGAGGCACTGAAGCTTTCTTT
CSVSRGRGTEAFF
>NA|TRBV30|NA|TRBJ1-1
TGTGCCTGGAGTGTACAAGTTAACACTGAAGCTTTCTTT
CAWSVQVNTEAFF
>NA|TRBV27|TRBD1|TRBJ1-6
TGTGCCAGCAGCCCATGGGCGGGACAGGGACGTTCACCCCTCCACTTT
CASSPWAGQGRSPLHF
>NA|TRBV7-8|TRBD2|TRBJ2-1
TGTGCCAGCAGCTTAGCGACTAGCGCCTACAATGAGCAGTTCTTC
CASSLATSAYNEQFF
>NA|TRBV5-6|NA|TRBJ2-7
TGTGCCAGCAGCTTGGATCCAGGGGAGGACGAGCAGTACTTC
CASSLDPGEDEQYF
>NA|TRBV5-6|NA|TRBJ1-1
TGTGCCAGCAGCAAACCCCCGGGCCCGGGCGGAGGAGCTGAAGCTTTCTTT
CASSKPPGPGGGAEAFF
>few|TRBV29-1|TRBD2|TRBJ2-7
TGCAGCGTACAAAAAGAGGAGGGACTACGCGAGCAGTACTTC
CSVQKEEGLREQYF
>NA|TRBV9|NA|TRBJ1-1
TGTGCCAGCAGCTTTTGGGACACACCTGAACCAGCTTTCTTT
CASSFWDTPEPAFF
>once|TRBV7-7|NA|TRBJ2-1
TGTGCCAGCAGCTCCTCTAGGTTGCATGAGCAGTTCTTC
CASSSSRLHEQFF